A selection of T cell receptor beta chains follows, all from one sample in a study of blood T cell repertoires in COVID-19. Libraries were prepared by immunoSEQ multiplex PCR; TCRdb keeps only in-frame clonotypes and omits some of them. This sample carries roughly 97,000 clones, 85% to 90% of them seen once, and the ten largest clones take about 5.1%. The material sequenced was peripheral blood. The receptor set was obtained from a human donor in a cohort sampled during active COVID-19. Each CDR3 is given with its conserved first and last residue. D genes are given only for firm matches. Size is stated for part of the rows, as once, few or many counts, or as a class when the clone is expanded.

clone_size j_call v_call d_call cdr3_nt cdr3_aa
. TRBJ1-1 TRBV5-1 . TGCGCCAGCAGCTTACAGGGCTGGGGAGCTTTCTTT CASSLQGWGAFF
. TRBJ1-6 TRBV19 . TGTGCCAGTGGGCGCCGGGAGACACCCCTCCACTTT CASGRRETPLHF
. TRBJ2-7 TRBV19 . TGTGCCAGTAGGACCTCCGGGGCCTACGAGCAGTACTTC CASRTSGAYEQYF
. TRBJ1-4 TRBV6-5 . TGTGCCAGCAGTCAACCGGGACAAGGGGATGAAAAACTGTTTTTT CASSQPGQGDEKLFF
. TRBJ2-5 TRBV28 . TGTGCCAGCAGTTGGTATCGGGCGGGGGAGACCCAGTACTTC CASSWYRAGETQYF
. TRBJ2-7 TRBV6-1 TRBD1 TGTGCCAGCAGTGAAGTGGGACAGCACTACGAGCAGTACTTC CASSEVGQHYEQYF
few TRBJ1-5 TRBV6-2/TRBV6-3 . TGTGCCAGCAGTTACCGACAGGTCTTCAATCAGCCCCAGCATTTT CASSYRQVFNQPQHF
. TRBJ1-1 TRBV5-1 . TGCGCCAGCAGCTTGGAAGGTTCGGGATCAGGCAGCACTGAAGCTTTCTTT CASSLEGSGSGSTEAFF
. TRBJ1-2 TRBV2 . TGTGCCAGCAGTGAAATTGAAAGGGACAATGGCTACACCTTC CASSEIERDNGYTF
. TRBJ2-4 TRBV5-6 . TGTGCCAGCAGCTTGGTGGCAGGACTAGCCAAAAACATTCAGTACTTC CASSLVAGLAKNIQYF
. TRBJ2-6 TRBV12-5 . TGTGCTAGTGGTTTGGGTGAGGGTACTGGGGCCAACGTCCTGACTTTC CASGLGEGTGANVLTF
. TRBJ2-7 TRBV6-5 . TGTGCCAGCAGACTGACAGACTACGAGCAGTACTTC CASRLTDYEQYF
. TRBJ2-5 TRBV11-3 . TGTGCCAGCAGCTTAGTCCGAGAAGAGACCCAGTACTTC CASSLVREETQYF
once TRBJ2-7 TRBV6-5 TRBD1 TGTGCCAGCAGTTACACGGGACAGGGGTACGAGCAGTACTTC CASSYTGQGYEQYF
. TRBJ1-5 TRBV7-6 . TGTGCCAGCAGTGGAGGGCTTAGCAATCAGCCCCAGCATTTT CASSGGLSNQPQHF
. TRBJ2-6 TRBV4-1 . TGCGCCAGCAGCCAAGAAAGAGCCGGGGCCAACGTCCTGACTTTC CASSQERAGANVLTF
. TRBJ1-6 TRBV28 TRBD1 TGTGCCAGCAGTTCTACTGACAGGGGCTATAATTCACCCCTCCACTTT CASSSTDRGYNSPLHF
. TRBJ2-4 TRBV19 TRBD2 TGTGCCAGTAGTATAGCAGCGGGAGGGCCTCCTCAAAACATTCAGTACTTC CASSIAAGGPPQNIQYF
. TRBJ1-1 TRBV5-1 TRBD1 TGCGCCAGCAGCGCCGGCGACAGGGCGAACACTGAAGCTTTCTTT CASSAGDRANTEAFF
. TRBJ2-5 TRBV2 TRBD1 TGTGCCAGCAGGCCGGACAGGGACCAAGAGACCCAGTACTTC CASRPDRDQETQYF
. TRBJ1-2 TRBV18 TRBD1 TGTGCCAGCTCACCGAGACAGGGGGCGAACTATGGCTACACCTTC CASSPRQGANYGYTF
. TRBJ2-1 TRBV12-5 . TGTGCTAGTGGTTTGGTATTAAAAGGAGACAGGCGATACAATGAGCAGTTCTTC CASGLVLKGDRRYNEQFF
. TRBJ2-3 TRBV6-2/TRBV6-3 TRBD1 TGTGCCAGCGGCCGCGCAGGGGGTTATACAGATACGCAGTATTTT CASGRAGGYTDTQYF
. TRBJ1-2 TRBV27 TRBD1 TGTGCCAGCAGTTTAACCGGGACAGGGGTTGTCAATGGCTACACCTTC CASSLTGTGVVNGYTF
. TRBJ1-5 TRBV7-9 . TGTGCCAGCAGCTTAGGTGTTGGAGGGATCCAAACGGCCAATCAGCCCCAGCATTTT CASSLGVGGIQTANQPQHF
. TRBJ1-2 TRBV7-9 TRBD1 TGTGCCAGCAGCTTTAATCCGACAGGGGGAAATGGCTACACCTTC CASSFNPTGGNGYTF
. TRBJ1-2 TRBV4-2 TRBD1 TGTGCCAGCAGCCAAGATGGACAGGGAGGCTATGGCTACACCTTC CASSQDGQGGYGYTF
. TRBJ1-6 TRBV19 . TGTGCCAGTAGTATTAACCGGAGTTCCTCACCCCTCCACTTT CASSINRSSSPLHF
. TRBJ1-6 TRBV27 TRBD1 TGTGCCAGCAGTTCCTACAGGGGGGCTATGGGTTCACCCCTCCACTTT CASSSYRGAMGSPLHF